Here is one T cell receptor beta chain with its context. This sample was included in a study of blood T cell repertoires in COVID-19. The data were produced by immunoSEQ multiplex PCR, yet TCRdb's version contains in-frame clones alone and is incomplete. The sample carries 150,000 or so clones, 84% recorded once. The CDR3 has 15 amino acids. With V trimmed by 2 bases and J by 6 bases, 9 bases remained unmatched. Germline V gene data show CDR1 as SGHTA and CDR2 as FQGNSA. The chain carries TRBV7-2 and TRBJ1-2, with TRBD1 matching over 7 bases. The receptor's source is a woman aged 45-65 years who had been exposed to COVID-19. The sequencing sample was made of PBMCs or T cells enriched from blood (not recorded which). CDR3 sequence (DNA): TGTGCCAGCAGCTTAAGGGGCCCACAGGGGCATGGCTACACCTTC. Its translation: CASSLRGPQGHGYTF.